The 12 T cell receptor beta chains below were found in one sample sequenced in a study of response to subunit inactivated influenza vaccine. Via MiXCR, TCRdb re-called the RT-PCR reads, giving one row per CDR3 protein. The table includes 550,000 to 650,000 distinct CDR3 sequences, approximately 12% detected once. The sequenced sample was PBMCs from blood, obtained on the day of vaccination. Receptor source: a man aged 50 to 59 who received an inactivated influenza vaccine.

This clonotype was detected only a few times. V usage is TRBV7-3 and J usage is TRBJ2-3, with D possibly matching TRBD1 (6 bases). There are 14 residues in the CDR3. The V end lost 6 bases, the J end lost 2 bases, and 12 bases lay between the germline ends. The germline V gene has CDR1 SGHTA and CDR2 FQGTGA. The CDR3 reads CASRWGPNTDTQYF. Written as DNA, the CDR3 is TGTGCCAGCAGATGGGGGCCAAACACAGATACGCAGTATTTT.

This chain connects TRBV5-6 to TRBJ2-7; D might be TRBD2 (5 bases). This CDR3 has 13 amino acids. Germline assignment: CDR1 SGHDT and CDR2 YYEEEE. The germline V and J ends were trimmed by 1 base and 4 bases, with 9 bases remaining between them. The CDR3 reads CASSLQDSYEQYF. The CDR3 DNA follows: TGTGCCAGCAGCTTGCAGGACTCATACGAGCAGTACTTC.

The chain has TRBV5-1 and TRBJ2-1; 16 bases fit TRBD2. This CDR3 region has 20 residues. V shed 2 bases, J shed 7 bases, and the junction held 15 bases outside the gene matches. The germline V gene has CDR1 SGHRS and CDR2 YFSETQ. The CDR3 reads CASSFGQGGTSGREWNEQFF. The CDR3 bases are TGCGCCAGCAGCTTTGGACAGGGAGGGACTAGCGGGAGGGAGTGGAATGAGCAGTTCTTC.

The V gene is TRBV7-9, the J gene TRBJ2-2; 12 bases are shared with TRBD1. With 5 bases clipped from V and 3 bases from J, the junction kept 4 bases outside the gene matches. This CDR3 has 16 amino acids. Germline V gives CDR1 SEHNR, CDR2 FQNEAQ (reference sequence). As DNA, the CDR3 is TGTGCCAGCAGCCTGGGGACAGGGGGCGACACCGGGGAGCTGTTTTTT. This codes for CASSLGTGGDTGELFF. The full variable domain, its missing parts supplied by reference TRBV7-9 and TRBJ2-2, is DTGVSQNPRHKITKRGQNVTFRCDPISEHNRLYWYRQTLGQGPEFLTYFQNEAQLEKSRLLSDRFSAERPKGSFSTLEIQRTEQGDSAMYLCASSLGTGGDTGELFFGEGSRLTVL.

This clonotype was seen at least ten times. J is TRBJ2-1 and V is TRBV14; D might be TRBD2 (5 bases). Germline V gene data show CDR1 as SGHDN and CDR2 as FVKESK. The CDR3 totals 15 residues. V dropped 4 bases and J dropped 2 bases, with 12 bases sitting between them. Here the CDR3 DNA reads TGTGCCAGCAGCCGCATGAGCGGACCCTACAATGAGCAGTTCTTC. Protein: CASSRMSGPYNEQFF.

In its sample, this clonotype was seen many times. The gene calls are TRBV28 and TRBJ2-3; D is possibly TRBD1 (6 bases). V lost 6 bases and J lost 8, with 15 bases in between. CDR1 and CDR2 (germline): MDHEN, SYDVKM. This CDR3 comprises 13 residues. The CDR3 protein is CASRQGFEVTQYF. DNA for the CDR3: TGTGCCAGCAGACAGGGTTTCGAAGTTACGCAGTATTTT.

This chain joins TRBV5-1 and TRBJ2-5, with D possibly being TRBD1 or TRBD2 (5 bases each). Trimming removed 4 bases at V and 5 bases at J, with 21 bases between. This CDR3 is 16 amino acids long. Germline CDR1 and CDR2: SGHRS and YFSETQ. The CDR3 sequence: CASSVLPGTLEETQYF. The CDR3 nucleotides read TGCGCCAGCAGCGTACTTCCCGGGACCCTGGAGGAGACCCAGTACTTC.

This clonotype was detected many times. The chain has TRBV28 and TRBJ2-5, with D unresolved. The V end was cut by 7 bases, the J end by 2 bases, with 17 bases between. The CDR3 has 15 residues. Per the germline V gene, CDR1 is MDHEN and CDR2 is SYDVKM. The chain's CDR3 is CASTTRASFQETQYF. For the CDR3, the DNA is TGTGCCAGCACTACCCGGGCTTCCTTTCAAGAGACCCAGTACTTC.

The sample holds many counts of this clonotype. The chain carries TRBV29-1 and TRBJ2-7; D is perhaps TRBD2 (6 bases). From germline, CDR1 is SQVTM and CDR2 ANQGSEA. V was shortened by 4 bases and J by 2 bases, with 12 bases between the two germline ends. This CDR3 contains 13 residues. CDR3: CSVVGAGTYEQYF. The CDR3 DNA is TGCAGCGTTGTGGGTGCGGGGACCTACGAGCAGTACTTC.

This chain connects TRBV28 to TRBJ1-2, with a weak D call TRBD1 (5 bases). CDR3 length: 11 amino acids. The germline gives CDR1 MDHEN, CDR2 SYDVKM. Trimming removed 5 bases from V and 6 bases from J, with 7 bases in between. Here the CDR3 DNA reads TGTGCCAGCAGTGGGGCGGATGGCTACACCTTC. Its protein is CASSGADGYTF.

This clonotype was observed at least ten times. This chain links TRBV4-3 with TRBJ2-2, with TRBD1 matching over 8 bases. This CDR3 region has 16 residues. The J segment lost 1 base and the V segment lost 4 bases, leaving 5 bases of the junction unmatched. Germline loops: CDR1 LGHNA, CDR2 YSLEER. CDR3 bases: TGCGCCAGCAGCCTATTCACAGGGGGGAACACCGGGGAGCTGTTTTTT. It yields the protein CASSLFTGGNTGELFF.

The chain links TRBV6-1 to TRBJ2-3; TRBD1 agrees at 7 bases. Trimming cost V 6 bases and J 2 bases; bases outside gene matches: 8. Germline V gene sequence: CDR1 MNHNS, CDR2 SASEGT. The CDR3 totals 15 residues. The chain's CDR3 is CASRHGTVITDTQYF. The CDR3 DNA sequence: TGTGCCAGCAGGCACGGGACAGTGATCACAGATACGCAGTATTTT.